The 30 T cell receptor beta chains listed next were all sequenced from one sample in a study. TCRdb reprocessed the 5' RACE reads with MiXCR, giving one entry per CDR3 protein. Here the sample spans approximately 9,800 distinct CDR3 sequences, 12% to 15% being singletons. Treg sorting used a CD4+CD25+CD127-/low gate. The sequenced sample consisted of Tregs sorted from blood. The receptors were gathered from a female donor with breast cancer.

This clonotype is termed medium-sized. This chain joins TRBV10-2 and TRBJ1-6, with TRBD1 identical over 9 bases. Germline lookup yields CDR1 WSHSY and CDR2 SAAADI. V trimming: 7 bases; J trimming: 8 bases; junction bases outside the gene matches: 3. CDR3 length: 13 amino acids. The CDR3 bases are TGCGCCAGCATGGACAGGGGTGATTCACCCCTCCACTTT. Translating gives CASMDRGDSPLHF.

As concerns this clonotype: One junction end does not reproduce the germline sequence, and a read error may be involved. The gene calls are TRBV7-2 and TRBJ2-3; D remains unclear. This CDR3 is built from 13 residues. From germline, CDR1 is SGHTA and CDR2 FQGNSA. CDR3: CVSSLTDGNTQYF. The CDR3 coding sequence is TGTGTCAGCAGCTTAACAGATGGGAATACGCAGTATTTT.

This clonotype showed up many times. The rearrangement uses TRBV7-2 and TRBJ2-2; no clear D. This CDR3 is built from 16 residues. From germline, CDR1 is SGHTA and CDR2 FQGNSA. V dropped 2 bases and J dropped 0 bases, with 10 bases sitting between them. CDR3 DNA: TGTGCCAGCAGCTTATATTGGGGATCGAACACCGGGGAGCTGTTTTTT. Its protein is CASSLYWGSNTGELFF. Full variable domain (outside the CDR3, taken from reference TRBV7-2 and TRBJ2-2): GAGVSQSPSNKVTEKGKDVELRCDPISGHTALYWYRQSLGQGLEFLIYFQGNSAPDKSGLPSDRFSAERTGGSVSTLTIQRTQQEDSAVYLCASSLYWGSNTGELFFGEGSRLTVL.

This clonotype appeared a single time. This may be a read error: a much more frequent sequence differs by one nucleotide. J is TRBJ2-1 and V is TRBV11-2, with no clear D. CDR3 length: 13 residues. Germline CDR1 SGHAT, CDR2 FQNNGV. CDR3 in amino acids: CAGSLDLDNEQFF. CDR3 DNA sequence: TGTGCCGGCAGCTTAGATCTGGACAATGAGCAGTTCTTC.

By proportion, this clonotype is medium-sized. The chain joins TRBV7-8 to TRBJ2-1, with 9 bases identical to TRBD2. With 2 bases clipped from V and 5 bases from J, the junction kept 4 bases outside the gene matches. Germline CDR1 and CDR2: SGHVS and FQNEAQ. This CDR3 has 15 residues. The CDR3 region is CASSLPAGGHNEQFF. The CDR3 DNA is TGTGCCAGCAGCTTACCAGCGGGAGGACACAATGAGCAGTTCTTC.

This clonotype was counted a few times. A clone one base away is much larger, so this may be a read error. As the CDR3 is not closed by the conserved phenylalanine or tryptophan, this likely results from a read error. The V call is TRBV20-1, the J call TRBJ1-2, with 9 bases aligning to TRBD1. The germline CDR1 and CDR2 sequences are DFQATT and SNEGSKA (reference sequence). The CDR3 runs 13 residues. Germline trimming cut 8 bases from V and 4 bases from J; bases unmatched to any gene: 8. The CDR3, as DNA: TGCAGTACGGGACAGGGAAGTGGCTATGGCTACACCGTC. It specifies CSTGQGSGYGYTV.

In its sample, this clonotype ranks as medium-sized. V and J are TRBV5-6 and TRBJ2-3; 13 bases match TRBD2. V gave up 4 bases and J gave up 5 bases; unmatched junction bases: 10. This CDR3 contains 17 residues. CDR1 and CDR2 (germline): SGHDT, YYEEEE. CDR3 residues: CASSHAPGLAGLDTQYF. CDR3 sequence (DNA): TGTGCCAGCAGCCACGCCCCGGGACTAGCGGGGCTAGATACGCAGTATTTT.

J is TRBJ1-4 and V is TRBV6-5; the D is unclear. Germline V lookup: CDR1 MNHEY, CDR2 SVGAGI. Trimming cost V 3 bases and J 0 bases, with 8 bases left between them. The CDR3 length is 15 residues. The CDR3, as DNA: TGTGCCAGCAGTTATCTGGGGTCAACTAATGAAAAACTGTTTTTT. It specifies CASSYLGSTNEKLFF.

The genes are TRBV20-1 and TRBJ1-2; 9 nucleotides line up with TRBD1. Germline CDR1 is DFQATT and CDR2 is SNEGSKA (reference sequence). There are 13 residues in the CDR3. Written as DNA, the CDR3 is TGCAGGGGGGCGACAGGGGGGATGTATGGCTACACCTTC. This translates into CRGATGGMYGYTF.

This clonotype was seen a few times. This rearrangement joins TRBV2 to TRBJ1-2; D ambiguous. Trimming pared 8 bases from V and 4 bases from J, leaving 17 bases between. CDR3 length: 14 amino acids. The V gene's germline CDR1 is SNHLY and CDR2 FYNNEI. CDR3 region: CASALDVPIYGYTF. The CDR3 DNA reads as TGTGCCAGCGCCCTAGATGTGCCCATCTATGGCTACACCTTC.

In this sample, this clonotype is medium-sized. V is TRBV7-9 and J is TRBJ2-7, with 10 nucleotides matching TRBD1. The CDR3 runs 12 residues. V trimming: 5 bases; J trimming: 8 bases; junction bases outside the gene matches: 3. The germline V gene encodes CDR1 SEHNR and CDR2 FQNEAQ (reference sequence). The CDR3 DNA reads TGTGCCAGCAGCGGGGACAGGGGCAAGCAGTACTTC. This sequence encodes CASSGDRGKQYF.

In this sample, this clonotype turned up a few times. This chain links TRBV27 with TRBJ2-7, with D perhaps assigned TRBD1 or TRBD2 (6 bases each). Germline CDR1 is MNHEY and CDR2 is SMNVEV (reference sequence). The V gene lost 6 bases and the J gene lost 0 bases, with 12 bases spanning the gap. The CDR3 loop spans 14 amino acids. This CDR3 is CASSLRGLSYEQYF. CDR3 in DNA: TGTGCCAGCAGCCTCCGGGGGCTCTCCTACGAGCAGTACTTC.

This clonotype is medium-sized (0.01 to 0.1%) by share. V and J are TRBV5-1 and TRBJ1-6; D perhaps matches TRBD1 (6 bases). The germline V gene encodes CDR1 SGHRS and CDR2 YFSETQ. This CDR3 comprises 15 residues. With 7 bases removed from V and 0 bases from J, the gap between germline ends came to 11 bases. The CDR3 DNA reads as TGCGCCAGCGCGGAAGGGGGCTCCTATAATTCACCCCTCCACTTT. This translates into CASAEGGSYNSPLHF.

This clonotype was seen ten or more times. The chain employs TRBV11-2 and TRBJ1-1; perhaps TRBD1 as D (5 bases). CDR1 is SGHAT and CDR2 is FQNNGV in the germline V gene. V lost 3 bases, J lost 6 bases, and 17 bases lay in between. The CDR3 has 15 amino acids. The DNA for the CDR3 is TGTGCCAGCAGCTTCAATGAGGTACAGGAGGCTGAAGCTTTCTTT. Protein: CASSFNEVQEAEAFF.

Concerning this clonotype: This could be a read error, since a much larger clone is one nucleotide away. V and J are TRBV5-4 and TRBJ2-7, with D perhaps matching TRBD1 (6 bases). Germline CDR1 SGHNT, CDR2 YYREEE (reference sequence). CDR3 length equals 13 residues. The CDR3 is CAGSQDSSYEQYF. The CDR3 bases are TGTGCCGGCAGCCAGGACAGTTCCTACGAGCAGTACTTC.

Ten or more counts support this clonotype. The CDR3 does not end in the conserved phenylalanine or tryptophan, so this is likely a read error. This sequence joins TRBV7-9 and TRBJ2-2, with D unclear. The CDR3 is 13 residues long. In germline, CDR1 is SEHNR, CDR2 FQNEAQ (reference sequence). V shed 5 bases and J shed 2 bases, with 6 bases lying between them. The CDR3 sequence: CASSKFNTGELFS. The DNA for the CDR3 is TGTGCCAGCAGCAAGTTTAACACCGGGGAGCTGTTTTCT.

This clonotype is medium-sized in the sample. The chain combines TRBV20-1 with TRBJ1-2; D uncertain. V lost 2 bases and J 4 bases, leaving 5 bases between the germline ends. The CDR3 is 11 amino acids. Germline CDR1 reads DFQATT; CDR2 reads SNEGSKA (reference sequence). CDR3 sequence: CSARYSYGYTF. The DNA for the CDR3 is TGCAGTGCTAGATACAGCTATGGCTACACCTTC.

By sample share, this clonotype is medium-sized. The rearrangement uses TRBV12-3 or TRBV12-4 and TRBJ2-4; tentatively, D is TRBD1 (5 bases). The CDR3 contains 15 residues. V was shortened by 7 bases and J by 6 bases, with 19 bases between the two germline ends. DNA of the CDR3: TGTGCCAGCACCTATTCTGGGATAAGGGGAAACATTCAGTACTTC. Translated, it gives CASTYSGIRGNIQYF.

This clonotype is medium-sized by share. J is TRBJ1-2 and V is TRBV7-2; D not resolved. The V gene's germline CDR1 is SGHTA and CDR2 FQGNSA. Trimming cost V 5 bases and J 8 bases, with 15 bases left between them. The CDR3 length is 13 residues. This chain's CDR3 is CASSPREADGYTF. CDR3 coding DNA: TGTGCCAGCAGCCCGAGGGAGGCAGACGGCTACACCTTC.

By frequency in the sample, this clonotype is medium-sized. V usage is TRBV7-9 and J usage is TRBJ2-7; weak D call: TRBD2 (5 bases). The V gene lost 3 bases and the J gene lost 2 bases, with 14 bases spanning the gap. Germline CDR1 SEHNR, CDR2 FQNEAQ (reference sequence). The CDR3 has 15 residues. The CDR3 region has the DNA TGTGCCAGCAGCTTTCTCGGGAAAACAACCTACGAGCAGTACTTC. Its translation is CASSFLGKTTYEQYF.

This clonotype was seen at least ten times. The chain recombines TRBV11-3 with TRBJ2-5, with 11 bases identical to TRBD1. Germline values: CDR1 SGHNT, CDR2 YENEEA. With 4 bases clipped from V and 3 bases from J, the junction kept 7 bases outside the gene matches. There are 16 residues in the CDR3. The CDR3 spells CASSWIPGQGEETQYF. CDR3 nucleotides: TGTGCCAGCAGCTGGATTCCGGGACAGGGGGAAGAGACCCAGTACTTC. The variable domain in full, completed from reference TRBV11-3 and TRBJ2-5, reads EAGVVQSPRYKIIEKKQPVAFWCNPISGHNTLYWYLQNLGQGPELLIRYENEEAVDDSQLPKDRFSAERLKGVDSTLKIQPAELGDSAVYLCASSWIPGQGEETQYFGPGTRLLVL.

This clonotype ranks as medium-sized. The genes are TRBV28 and TRBJ2-7, with D perhaps matching TRBD1 or TRBD2 (7 bases each). The length of the CDR3 is 14 residues. V was clipped by 7 bases and J by 5 bases, with 18 bases between them. Germline CDR1 reads MDHEN; CDR2 reads SYDVKM. The CDR3 DNA follows: TGTGCCAGCACCGGGACAGCGGGACGCAACGAGCAGTACTTC. Protein sequence: CASTGTAGRNEQYF.

This clonotype is termed medium-sized. V gene TRBV4-3 combines with J gene TRBJ2-1; 8 bases are shared with TRBD1. V dropped 0 bases and J dropped 5; count of bases not matched to a gene: 3. This CDR3 has 15 amino acids. CDR1 and CDR2 (germline): LGHNA, YSLEER. The CDR3 sequence: CASSQEDREDNEQFF. CDR3 sequence (DNA): TGCGCCAGCAGCCAAGAGGACAGGGAAGACAATGAGCAGTTCTTC.

This clonotype was seen ten or more times. The chain carries TRBV29-1 and TRBJ2-5, with 9 bases matching TRBD2. V trimming: 5 bases; J trimming: 5 bases; junction bases outside the gene matches: 18. From germline, CDR1 is SQVTM and CDR2 ANQGSEA. There are 17 residues in the CDR3. This CDR3 reads CSVTSPGGRAGWETQYF. Here the CDR3 DNA reads TGCAGCGTTACCAGTCCAGGCGGGAGGGCCGGGTGGGAGACCCAGTACTTC.

This chain connects TRBV20-1 to TRBJ2-3; possible D gene TRBD2, 5 bases. CDR1 and CDR2 from the germline V gene are DFQATT and SNEGSKA (reference sequence). The CDR3 is 15 residues long. The CDR3 region has the DNA TGCAATGCCGTAAGCCTTCGGGGTCTCACAGATACGCAGTATTTT. It yields the protein CNAVSLRGLTDTQYF.

This clonotype is medium-sized. This chain uses TRBV20-1 with TRBJ1-5, with D possibly being TRBD1 (6 bases). Trimming left V 5 bases short and J 0 bases short, with 8 bases between. There are 13 residues in the CDR3. Germline CDR1 reads DFQATT; CDR2 reads SNEGSKA (reference sequence). Here the CDR3 reads CSAGQYSNQPQHF. In nucleotides, the CDR3 is TGCAGTGCTGGACAGTATAGCAATCAGCCCCAGCATTTT.

This sequence joins TRBV19 and TRBJ1-4; D ambiguous. Germline V gene sequence: CDR1 LNHDA, CDR2 SQIVND (reference sequence). The CDR3 has 14 residues. V was clipped by 7 bases and J by 3 bases, with 12 bases between them. CDR3 in amino acids: CASTRARANEKLFF. The DNA for the CDR3 is TGTGCCAGTACCCGTGCCAGAGCTAATGAAAAACTGTTTTTT.

This clonotype was detected a few times. It may be a read error: a sequence one base away is much more abundant. The V call is TRBV10-3, the J call TRBJ2-3; 11 bases are shared with TRBD2. Germline V lookup: CDR1 ENHRY, CDR2 SYGVKD. There are 14 residues in the CDR3. The CDR3 nucleotides read TGTGCCACCAGTGGGACTAGCGGTACAGATACGCAGTATTTT. This codes for CATSGTSGTDTQYF.

This clonotype appeared a few times. This may arise from a read error, as a much more abundant clone is one base away. The final CDR3 position lacks the conserved phenylalanine or tryptophan, pointing to a likely read error. The chain recombines TRBV27 with TRBJ2-7; D remains unclear. Germline CDR1 MNHEY, CDR2 SMNVEV (reference sequence). The V and J ends lost 10 bases and 1 base respectively, with 17 bases between them. CDR3 length: 14 amino acids. This CDR3 reads CATRRGQGSYEQYS. Here the CDR3 DNA reads TGTGCCACCCGCCGAGGCCAAGGATCCTACGAGCAGTACTCC.

Concerning this clonotype itself: At one boundary the junction diverges from the germline segment, which might be a read error. The chain combines TRBV5-5 with TRBJ2-7; 10 bases map to TRBD2. The CDR3 contains 16 residues. Germline loops: CDR1 SGHKS, CDR2 YYEKEE (reference sequence). The CDR3 here is CASSPRASGSIYKQYF. Written as DNA, the CDR3 is TGTGCCAGCAGCCCCCGGGCTAGCGGGAGTATCTACAAGCAGTACTTC.